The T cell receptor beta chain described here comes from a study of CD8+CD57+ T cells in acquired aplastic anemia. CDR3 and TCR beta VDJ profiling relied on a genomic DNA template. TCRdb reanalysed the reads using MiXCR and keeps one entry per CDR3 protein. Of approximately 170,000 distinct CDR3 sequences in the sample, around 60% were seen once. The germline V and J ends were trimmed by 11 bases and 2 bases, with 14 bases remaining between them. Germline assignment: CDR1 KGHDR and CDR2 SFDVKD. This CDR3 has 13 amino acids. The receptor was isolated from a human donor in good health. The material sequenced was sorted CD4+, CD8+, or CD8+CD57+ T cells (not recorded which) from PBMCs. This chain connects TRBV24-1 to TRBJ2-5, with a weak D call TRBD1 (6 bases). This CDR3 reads CASRTDSQETQYF. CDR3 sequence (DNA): TGTGCCAGTAGAACGGACAGTCAAGAGACCCAGTACTTC.